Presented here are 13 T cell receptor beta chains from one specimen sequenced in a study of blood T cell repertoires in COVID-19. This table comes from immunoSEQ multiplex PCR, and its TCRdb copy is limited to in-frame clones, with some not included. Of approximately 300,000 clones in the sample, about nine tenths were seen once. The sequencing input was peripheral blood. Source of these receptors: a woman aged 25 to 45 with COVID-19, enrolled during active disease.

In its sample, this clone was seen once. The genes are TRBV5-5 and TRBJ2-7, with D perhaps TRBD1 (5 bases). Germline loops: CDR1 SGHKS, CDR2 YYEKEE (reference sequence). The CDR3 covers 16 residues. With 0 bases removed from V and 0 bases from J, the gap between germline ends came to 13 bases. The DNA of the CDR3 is TGTGCCAGCAGCTTGGGCGTCGGACAAAACTCCTACGAGCAGTACTTC. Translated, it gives CASSLGVGQNSYEQYF.

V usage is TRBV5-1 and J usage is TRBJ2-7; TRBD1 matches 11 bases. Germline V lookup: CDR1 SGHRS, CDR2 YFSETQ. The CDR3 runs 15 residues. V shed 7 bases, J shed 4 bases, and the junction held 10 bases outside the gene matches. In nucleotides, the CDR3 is TGCGCCAGCCTACCGGGGACAGGGGGTTCTTACGAGCAGTACTTC. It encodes CASLPGTGGSYEQYF.

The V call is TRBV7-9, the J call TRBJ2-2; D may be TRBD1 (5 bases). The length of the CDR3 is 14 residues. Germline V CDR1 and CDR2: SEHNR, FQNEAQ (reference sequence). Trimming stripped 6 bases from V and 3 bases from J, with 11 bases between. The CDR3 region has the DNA TGTGCCAGCAGTCAGGGATCATACACCGGGGAGCTGTTTTTT. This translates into CASSQGSYTGELFF.

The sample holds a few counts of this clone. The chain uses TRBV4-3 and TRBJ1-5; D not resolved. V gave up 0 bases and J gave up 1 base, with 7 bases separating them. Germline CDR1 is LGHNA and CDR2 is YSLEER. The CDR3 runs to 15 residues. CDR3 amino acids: CASSQDMRSNQPQHF. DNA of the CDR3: TGCGCCAGCAGCCAAGACATGAGAAGCAATCAGCCCCAGCATTTT.

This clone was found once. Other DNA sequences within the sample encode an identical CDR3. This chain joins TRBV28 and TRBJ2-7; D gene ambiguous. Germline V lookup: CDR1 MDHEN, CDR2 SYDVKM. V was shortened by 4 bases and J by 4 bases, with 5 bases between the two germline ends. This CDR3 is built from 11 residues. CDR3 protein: CASSSPYEQYF. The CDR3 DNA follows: TGTGCCAGCAGTTCCCCATACGAGCAGTACTTC.

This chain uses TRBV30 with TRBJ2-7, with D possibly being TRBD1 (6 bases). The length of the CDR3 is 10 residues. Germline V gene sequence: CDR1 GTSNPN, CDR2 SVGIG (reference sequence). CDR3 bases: TGTGCTAGGGGGTCCTACGAGCAGTACTTC. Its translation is CARGSYEQYF.

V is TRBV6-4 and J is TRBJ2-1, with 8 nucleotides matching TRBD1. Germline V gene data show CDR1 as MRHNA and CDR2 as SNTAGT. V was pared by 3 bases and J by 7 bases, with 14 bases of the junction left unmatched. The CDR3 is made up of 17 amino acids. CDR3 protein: CASSEIVGQGAKNEQFF. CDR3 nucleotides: TGTGCCAGCAGTGAAATCGTGGGGCAGGGGGCTAAAAATGAGCAGTTCTTC.

CDR3 in amino acids: CSGSQGARGELFF. CDR3 coding DNA: TGCAGCGGATCACAGGGGGCTAGGGGGGAGCTGTTTTTT. The chain has TRBV29-1 and TRBJ2-2, with TRBD1 matching 9 bases. Germline-derived CDR1 and CDR2 are SQVTM and ANQGSEA. The CDR3 loop spans 13 amino acids. The ends lost 7 bases at V and 8 bases at J; junction bases unmatched: 8.

The CDR3: CAWGRGRTEAFF. The CDR3 DNA sequence: TGTGCCTGGGGCAGGGGGCGAACTGAAGCTTTCTTT. The chain links TRBV30 to TRBJ1-1, with TRBD1 matching over 8 bases. V dropped 5 bases and J dropped 5; count of bases not matched to a gene: 4. Germline V gives CDR1 GTSNPN, CDR2 SVGIG (reference sequence). This CDR3 is built from 12 residues.

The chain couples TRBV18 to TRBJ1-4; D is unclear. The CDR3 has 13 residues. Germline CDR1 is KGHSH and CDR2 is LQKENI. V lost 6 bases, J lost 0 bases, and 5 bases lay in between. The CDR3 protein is CASSRATNEKLFF. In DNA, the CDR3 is TGTGCCAGCTCGAGGGCAACTAATGAAAAACTGTTTTTT.

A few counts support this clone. The CDR3, as DNA: TGTGCCACCAGTGCCCAGGGGGATTTGGCCGGGGAGCTGTTTTTT. The encoded protein is CATSAQGDLAGELFF. The rearrangement joins TRBV24-1 to TRBJ2-2; 7 nucleotides agree with TRBD1. J gave up 6 bases and V 5 bases, and 8 bases lay outside the gene matches. Germline assignment: CDR1 KGHDR and CDR2 SFDVKD. This CDR3 comprises 15 residues.

CDR3 bases: TGTGCCAGCACCCCCGACAGGGTAAGAAATGAGCAGTTCTTC. Translating it yields CASTPDRVRNEQFF. This chain joins TRBV6-5 and TRBJ2-1; 7 bases match TRBD1. Trimming cost V 7 bases and J 7 bases; bases outside gene matches: 10. The CDR3 is 14 residues long. The germline V gene encodes CDR1 MNHEY and CDR2 SVGAGI.

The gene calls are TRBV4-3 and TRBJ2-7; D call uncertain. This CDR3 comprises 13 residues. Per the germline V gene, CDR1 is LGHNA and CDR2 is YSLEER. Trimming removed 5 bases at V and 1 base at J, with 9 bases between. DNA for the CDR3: TGCGCCAGCAGCTACGAACTTTCCTACGAGCAGTACTTC. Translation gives CASSYELSYEQYF.